The 15 T cell receptor beta chains below all came from one sample that was sequenced in a study of cytomegalovirus exposure and HLA in healthy donors. 13 Jbeta primers and 60 Vbeta primers were used for the PCR. The assay was immunoSEQ multiplex PCR, and TCRdb's table has in-frame clones only and misses some. This sample has under 250,000 clones, with 65% to 85% found just once. The sample was PBMCs. The receptors were sampled from a boy aged 2 to 9 in good health and CMV-seronegative.

J is TRBJ1-5 and V is TRBV19; 7 positions match TRBD1. This CDR3 spans 15 amino acids. Unmatched junction bases numbered 7, after V lost 1 base and J lost 7 bases. Looked up from germline, CDR1 is LNHDA and CDR2 is SQIVND (reference sequence). The CDR3 DNA reads as TGTGCCAGTAGTATAGCGGCAGGGGGTTGGCAGCCCCAGCATTTT. Amino acid sequence: CASSIAAGGWQPQHF. Drawing the rest from reference TRBV19 and TRBJ1-5, the complete variable domain is DGGITQSPKYLFRKEGQNVTLSCEQNLNHDAMYWYRQDPGQGLRLIYYSQIVNDFQKGDIAEGYSVSREKKESFPLTVTSAQKNPTAFYLCASSIAAGGWQPQHFGDGTRLSIL.

This clone came up a few times. The genes are TRBV6-1 and TRBJ2-1, with TRBD1 identical over 10 bases. This CDR3 is built from 14 residues. The V segment lost 6 bases and the J segment 5 bases; nucleotides outside the gene matches: 4. CDR1 is MNHNS and CDR2 is SASEGT in the germline V gene. The CDR3 DNA is TGTGCCAGCAGGGGGGACAGGGGCCACAATGAGCAGTTCTTC. Translating gives CASRGDRGHNEQFF.

The rearrangement links TRBV27 to TRBJ1-5; 9 bases agree with TRBD1. The CDR3 loop spans 16 amino acids. V was clipped by 10 bases and J by 2 bases; unmatched bases: 12. The germline V gene has CDR1 MNHEY and CDR2 SMNVEV (reference sequence). The CDR3 reads CATKVDRGFGNQPQHF. CDR3 nucleotide sequence: TGTGCCACCAAAGTGGACAGGGGATTCGGCAATCAGCCCCAGCATTTT.

The chain is built from TRBV10-3 and TRBJ1-2; D call uncertain. Germline V gene lookup returns CDR1 ENHRY and CDR2 SYGVKD. Trimming stripped 0 bases from V and 0 bases from J, with 11 bases between. This CDR3 is 16 amino acids long. CDR3 region: CAISESISGTNYGYTF. The CDR3 DNA sequence: TGTGCCATCAGTGAGTCGATCAGCGGAACTAACTATGGCTACACCTTC.

The chain has TRBV15 and TRBJ2-2, with D hard to call. The CDR3 is 13 amino acids. In germline, CDR1 is LNHNV, CDR2 YYDKDF (reference sequence). The ends were cut back, 0 bases at V and 6 bases at J, with 5 bases in the middle. Here the CDR3 DNA reads TGTGCCACCAGCAGAGATCCGTCCGGGGAGCTGTTTTTT. Translation gives CATSRDPSGELFF.

For the CDR3, the DNA is TGTGCCAGCAGCACATGGGGCGGGGGGAGAGATACGCAGTATTTT. Translating it yields CASSTWGGGRDTQYF. This chain links TRBV4-2 with TRBJ2-3; 8 nucleotides agree with TRBD2. The CDR3 runs 15 residues. The trim removed 5 bases at V and 5 bases at J, leaving 9 bases unmatched. Germline values: CDR1 LGHNA, CDR2 YNFKEQ.

Only one count was recorded for this clone. The rearrangement links TRBV27 to TRBJ1-6; D is possibly TRBD1 (6 bases). The CDR3 is made up of 15 amino acids. CDR1 is MNHEY, CDR2 SMNVEV, per germline (reference sequence). V gave up 0 bases and J gave up 7 bases, with 10 bases separating them. This CDR3 is CASSLSDSGNSPLHF. The CDR3 region has the DNA TGTGCCAGCAGTTTATCGGACAGTGGCAATTCACCCCTCCACTTT.

On this clone: A junction end diverges from the germline sequence, so it may reflect a read error. This chain connects TRBV7-9 to TRBJ1-6; TRBD1 aligns across 8 bases. The CDR3 has 17 residues. Germline CDR1 SEHNR, CDR2 FQNEAQ (reference sequence). The CDR3 sequence is CSSSLGQGTSYNSPLHF. The CDR3 bases are TGTTCCAGCAGCTTAGGACAGGGAACCTCCTATAATTCACCCCTCCACTTT.

Concerning this clone: Its ends do not fully match the called genes, so a read error is possible. The chain is built from TRBV7-7 and TRBJ2-3; 10 bases align to TRBD2. The germline V gene encodes CDR1 SSHAT and CDR2 FNYEAQ (reference sequence). The CDR3 spans 15 residues. The CDR3 here is CASSLAGGPGDTQYF. DNA for the CDR3: TGTGCTAGCAGCTTAGCGGGAGGACCGGGAGATACGCAGTATTTT.

The chain joins TRBV10-3 to TRBJ2-3, with 13 bases lining up with TRBD2. Germline trimming cut 4 bases from V and 2 bases from J; bases unmatched to any gene: 3. Germline V gives CDR1 ENHRY, CDR2 SYGVKD. This CDR3 contains 16 residues. The CDR3 reads CAISGTSGGFTDTQYF. CDR3 DNA sequence: TGTGCCATCAGTGGGACTAGCGGGGGCTTCACAGATACGCAGTATTTT.

The V and J genes are TRBV7-8 and TRBJ1-2; TRBD1 matches at 8 bases. Germline assignment: CDR1 SGHVS and CDR2 FQNEAQ. The CDR3 loop spans 13 amino acids. The V gene end was trimmed by 3 bases and the J gene end by 4 bases; junction bases not matched to a gene: 1. CDR3 DNA: TGTGCCAGCAGCTTCGGACAGGGCTATGGCTACACCTTC. This codes for CASSFGQGYGYTF.

The J gene is TRBJ2-2, the V gene TRBV10-1; a possible D gene is TRBD2 (5 bases). The CDR3 contains 14 residues. Trimming stripped 5 bases from V and 6 bases from J, with 13 bases between. Germline assignment: CDR1 WNHNN and CDR2 SYGVQD (reference sequence). DNA of the CDR3: TGCGCCAGCAGTACCGGGGAAATTGCCGGGGAGCTGTTTTTT. It is translated as CASSTGEIAGELFF.

The chain couples TRBV19 to TRBJ2-7; D gene unclear. CDR1 and CDR2 from the germline V gene are LNHDA and SQIVND (reference sequence). V was cut by 5 bases and J by 3 bases, with 8 bases left in between. The CDR3 has 12 amino acids. The CDR3 loop reads CASSPLSYEQYF. Written as DNA, the CDR3 is TGTGCCAGTAGTCCCCTGAGCTACGAGCAGTACTTC.

J is TRBJ2-2 and V is TRBV7-9, with TRBD2 matching over 11 bases. The CDR3 loop spans 16 amino acids. Trimming at V came to 5 bases and at J to 7 bases, leaving 9 bases not matched to a gene. The germline V gene has CDR1 SEHNR and CDR2 FQNEAQ (reference sequence). The CDR3 DNA reads as TGTGCCAGCAGCCCAACTAGCGGGAGTCAAGGCGGGGAGCTGTTTTTT. Translation gives CASSPTSGSQGGELFF.

This chain links TRBV13 with TRBJ1-2, with D possibly TRBD1 on 5 matching bases. The CDR3 length is 17 residues. V lost 2 bases, J lost 3 bases, and 19 bases lay in between. The germline V gene has CDR1 PRHDT and CDR2 FYEKMQ (reference sequence). The CDR3 DNA follows: TGTGCCAGCAGCTTAAGCCAAACAGGTGGCCTTGACTATGGCTACACCTTC. It codes for CASSLSQTGGLDYGYTF.